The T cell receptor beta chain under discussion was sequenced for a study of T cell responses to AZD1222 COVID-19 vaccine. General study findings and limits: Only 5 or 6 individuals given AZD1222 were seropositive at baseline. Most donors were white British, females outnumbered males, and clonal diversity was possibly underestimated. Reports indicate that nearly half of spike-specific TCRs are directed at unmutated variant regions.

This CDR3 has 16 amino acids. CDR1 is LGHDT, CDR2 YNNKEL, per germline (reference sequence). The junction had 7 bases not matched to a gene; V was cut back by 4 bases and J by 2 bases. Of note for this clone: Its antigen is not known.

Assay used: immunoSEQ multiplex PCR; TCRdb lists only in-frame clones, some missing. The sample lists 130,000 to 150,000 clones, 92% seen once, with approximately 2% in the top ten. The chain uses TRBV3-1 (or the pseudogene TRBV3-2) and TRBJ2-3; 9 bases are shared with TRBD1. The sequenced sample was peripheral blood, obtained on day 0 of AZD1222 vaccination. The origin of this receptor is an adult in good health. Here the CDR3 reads CASSLLRTGATDTQYF. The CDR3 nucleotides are TGTGCCAGCAGCCTGCTGAGGACAGGGGCCACAGATACGCAGTATTTT.